The 21 T cell receptor beta chains below were found in one sample sequenced in a study of blood T cells in healthy people across ages. A sample-barcoded 5' primer and a J-beta primer mix were used in a second PCR of roughly 7 to 11 cycles. TCRdb itself ran the 5' RACE reads through MiXCR, one entry per CDR3 protein. The sample has roughly 1,800,000 distinct CDR3 sequences; 40% to 55% are singletons. Sample: blood. These receptor sequences come from a woman between 40 and 50 years old in good health.

The rearrangement joins TRBV20-1 to TRBJ2-3; 9 bases align to TRBD2. Germline V gene lookup returns CDR1 DFQATT and CDR2 SNEGSKA (reference sequence). The J segment lost 2 bases and the V segment lost 7 bases, leaving 4 bases of the junction unmatched. This CDR3 contains 13 residues. The CDR3 DNA sequence: TGCAGTGGACTAGCGGAAACCACAGATACGCAGTATTTT. It specifies CSGLAETTDTQYF.

The V gene is TRBV29-1, the J gene TRBJ1-2; 7 bases match TRBD1. Trimming took 6 bases from V and 4 from J; bases not matched to a gene: 11. The CDR3 contains 14 residues. From germline, CDR1 is SQVTM and CDR2 ANQGSEA. This CDR3 reads CSVDDRVYTYGYTF. DNA of the CDR3: TGCAGCGTGGACGACAGGGTTTATACCTATGGCTACACCTTC. The whole variable domain, filled in from reference TRBV29-1 and TRBJ1-2, reads SAVISQKPSRDICQRGTSLTIQCQVDSQVTMMFWYRQQPGQSLTLIATANQGSEATYESGFVIDKFPISRPNLTFSTLTVSNMSPEDSSIYLCSVDDRVYTYGYTFGSGTRLTVV.

In its sample, this clonotype was seen once. The V and J genes are TRBV7-9 and TRBJ2-1, with D perhaps matching TRBD1 (7 bases). CDR1 SEHNR and CDR2 FQNEAQ come from the germline V gene (reference sequence). The CDR3 loop spans 14 amino acids. V gave up 11 bases and J gave up 5 bases, with 19 bases separating them. The CDR3 region has the DNA TGTGCCGCCAGGGTGCGGGACAGAGACAATGAGCAGTTCTTC. The encoded protein is CAARVRDRDNEQFF.

The chain couples TRBV19 to TRBJ2-7; tentative D call: TRBD1 (6 bases). The CDR3 is 15 amino acids. The V end was cut by 5 bases, the J end by 1 base, with 15 bases between. The germline V gene has CDR1 LNHDA and CDR2 SQIVND (reference sequence). The CDR3 region is CASSVVGAHSYEQYF. The CDR3 region has the DNA TGTGCCAGTAGTGTCGTGGGGGCCCATTCCTACGAGCAGTACTTC.

This sequence joins TRBV20-1 and TRBJ2-7, with D tentatively TRBD1 (7 bases). The CDR3 sequence is 12 residues long. Trimming stripped 6 bases from V and 5 bases from J, with 14 bases between. Germline V gene sequence: CDR1 DFQATT, CDR2 SNEGSKA (reference sequence). CDR3 in amino acids: CSARDRADEQYF. For the CDR3, the DNA is TGCAGTGCGCGGGACAGAGCCGACGAGCAGTACTTC.

The V call is TRBV13, the J call TRBJ2-5, with D maybe TRBD2 (5 bases). The DNA matches TRBJ2-7 better at its end, which makes the J call doubtful. CDR1 is PRHDT, CDR2 FYEKMQ, per germline (reference sequence). This CDR3 has 12 amino acids. The CDR3: CASSLEEGEQYF. CDR3 sequence (DNA): TGTGCCAGCAGCTTGGAGGAAGGCGAGCAGTACTTC.

The V gene is TRBV24-1, the J gene TRBJ1-2; D is ambiguous. This CDR3 contains 13 residues. CDR1 is KGHDR and CDR2 is SFDVKD in the germline V gene. V lost 1 base and J 8 bases, leaving 10 bases between the germline ends. This CDR3 is CATSDLGSSGYTF. In DNA form, the CDR3 reads TGTGCCACCAGTGATTTAGGCTCGTCAGGCTACACCTTC.

This clonotype showed up just once. This chain joins TRBV20-1 and TRBJ2-7; 12 positions match TRBD2. The V segment lost 7 bases and the J segment 0 bases; nucleotides outside the gene matches: 10. CDR3 length: 16 amino acids. Per the germline V gene, CDR1 is DFQATT and CDR2 is SNEGSKA (reference sequence). CDR3 in amino acids: CSGHTSGGSSSYEQYF. The CDR3 nucleotides read TGCAGTGGCCACACTAGCGGGGGGTCCAGCTCCTACGAGCAGTACTTC.

The chain uses TRBV29-1 and TRBJ2-2; D gene uncertain. The V and J ends lost 5 bases and 4 bases respectively, with 8 bases between them. The CDR3 has 12 amino acids. CDR1 is SQVTM and CDR2 is ANQGSEA in the germline V gene. The CDR3 DNA reads TGCAGCGTTACGGTGGGCACCGGGGAGCTGTTTTTT. It is translated as CSVTVGTGELFF.

The chain joins TRBV11-3 to TRBJ2-5, with TRBD2 as a possible D gene (6 bases). The CDR3 runs 15 residues. The germline CDR1 and CDR2 sequences are SGHNT and YENEEA. Trimming stripped 5 bases from V and 4 bases from J, with 17 bases between. The CDR3 protein is CASSVSGVGGETQYF. The CDR3 DNA reads as TGTGCCAGCAGCGTTAGCGGTGTCGGGGGAGAGACCCAGTACTTC.

This chain connects TRBV5-6 to TRBJ2-6; no definite D call. The CDR3 covers 16 residues. Germline lookup yields CDR1 SGHDT and CDR2 YYEEEE. Trimming cost V 1 base and J 0 bases, with 8 bases left between them. CDR3 amino acids: CASSLSQTSGANVLTF. The CDR3 region has the DNA TGTGCCAGCAGCTTGTCCCAGACCTCTGGGGCCAACGTCCTGACTTTC.

This clonotype was picked up a small number of times. This chain connects TRBV24-1 to TRBJ2-5; no definite D call. CDR1 is KGHDR and CDR2 is SFDVKD in the germline V gene. V lost 4 bases and J 0 bases, leaving 2 bases between the germline ends. This CDR3 region has 12 residues. CDR3 coding DNA: TGTGCCACCAGTGACTACCAAGAGACCCAGTACTTC. Encoded protein: CATSDYQETQYF.

Regarding this clonotype: This may stem from a read error, because a much larger clone lies one nucleotide away. The chain has TRBV7-9 and TRBJ1-6; D gene uncertain. CDR3 length equals 12 residues. Germline CDR1 reads SEHNR; CDR2 reads FQNEAQ (reference sequence). The CDR3 is CSSSLVNSPLHF. CDR3 nucleotide sequence: TGTTCCAGCAGCTTAGTAAATTCACCCCTCCACTTT.

This clonotype was seen a handful of times. The gene calls are TRBV5-1 and TRBJ1-6, with 8 bases identical to TRBD1. Losses at the gene ends were 4 bases for V and 7 bases for J; bases not matched to a gene: 7. CDR3 length: 15 residues. Germline V CDR1 and CDR2: SGHRS, YFSETQ. The CDR3 sequence is CASSTTGDKNSPLHF. The CDR3 bases are TGCGCCAGCAGCACGACAGGGGATAAGAATTCACCCCTCCACTTT.

The CDR3 loop is CASSSLFRDRVSQETQYF. The CDR3 nucleotides are TGCGCCAGCAGCTCATTATTCCGGGACAGGGTTTCTCAAGAGACCCAGTACTTC. V is TRBV5-1 and J is TRBJ2-5; TRBD1 agrees at 9 bases. CDR1 and CDR2 from the germline V gene are SGHRS and YFSETQ. The CDR3 is 18 residues long. V trimming: 3 bases; J trimming: 2 bases; junction bases outside the gene matches: 14.

This chain joins TRBV7-2 and TRBJ2-3; D is possibly TRBD2 (6 bases). Between the trimmed V and J ends, which lost 4 bases and 2 bases, there was a span of 13 bases. CDR1 is SGHTA and CDR2 is FQGNSA in the germline V gene. There are 15 residues in the CDR3. CDR3: CASSSAGTHTDTQYF. CDR3 nucleotides: TGTGCCAGCAGCTCGGCCGGGACTCACACAGATACGCAGTATTTT.

The chain combines TRBV12-3 or TRBV12-4 with TRBJ1-1; maybe TRBD1 (6 bases). Between the trimmed V and J ends, which lost 5 bases and 5 bases, there was a span of 15 bases. This CDR3 is 14 amino acids long. The CDR3 region is CASSLQRGGTEAFF. The CDR3 DNA reads as TGTGCCAGCAGTCTACAGAGGGGGGGGACTGAAGCTTTCTTT.

Only a few counts were recorded for this clonotype. The J gene is TRBJ2-1, the V gene TRBV16, with 12 nucleotides matching TRBD2. The junction had 7 bases not matched to a gene; V was cut back by 4 bases and J by 6 bases. Germline-derived CDR1 and CDR2 are KGHSY and FQNENV. CDR3 size: 16 residues. Here the CDR3 reads CASSLSLAGGTNEQFF. CDR3 DNA: TGTGCCAGCAGCCTCTCTCTAGCGGGGGGGACCAATGAGCAGTTCTTC.

The chain combines TRBV20-1 with TRBJ2-7; weak D call: TRBD1 (5 bases). Trimming took off 3 bases at V and 3 bases at J, with 15 bases between the two ends. Germline V gene lookup returns CDR1 DFQATT and CDR2 SNEGSKA (reference sequence). The CDR3 loop spans 14 amino acids. The chain's CDR3 is CSASAGSGFYEQYF. The DNA of the CDR3 is TGCAGTGCTAGCGCTGGTTCAGGGTTCTACGAGCAGTACTTC.

The chain has TRBV6-8 and TRBJ2-5; D ambiguous. This CDR3 comprises 17 residues. V gave up 6 bases and J gave up 1 base, with 21 bases separating them. Germline CDR1 and CDR2: MNHGY and SAAAGT. CDR3 in amino acids: CASRHADTPRTQETQYF. The CDR3 nucleotides read TGTGCCAGCAGACACGCCGATACGCCCAGGACCCAAGAGACCCAGTACTTC.

The table lists this clonotype with a count of one. This chain connects TRBV24-1 to TRBJ1-2; maybe TRBD1 (5 bases). Per germline, CDR1 KGHDR and CDR2 SFDVKD. V gave up 3 bases and J gave up 4 bases, with 11 bases separating them. The CDR3 spans 14 residues. The CDR3 loop reads CATSDPSGIYGYTF. CDR3 sequence (DNA): TGTGCCACCAGTGATCCCTCAGGGATCTATGGCTACACCTTC.